These 22 T cell receptor beta chains came from one sample sequenced in a study of beta chain features in type 1 diabetes. Sequencing targeted expressed TCRB transcripts, as all isolated RNA had been reverse transcribed. Assay used: immunoSEQ multiplex PCR; TCRdb lists only in-frame clones, some missing. The data hold about 360,000 clones, with 10% to 15% observed a single time. The sequencing sample was made of naive CD4+ T cells from blood. The receptors were sampled from a man between 18 and 35 years old in good health.

The gene calls are TRBV2 and TRBJ2-5, with D perhaps matching TRBD1 (6 bases). Trimming removed 6 bases from V and 4 bases from J, with 18 bases in between. Germline V gene lookup returns CDR1 SNHLY and CDR2 FYNNEI. This CDR3 is built from 15 residues. CDR3 nucleotides: TGTGCCAGCAGCCCATCCGCAGGGGTGGGAGAGACCCAGTACTTC. Its translation: CASSPSAGVGETQYF.

This clone was detected only a few times. The chain has TRBV30 and TRBJ2-7; TRBD2 agrees at 9 bases. V was clipped by 1 base and J by 7 bases; unmatched bases: 5. The CDR3 contains 13 residues. CDR1 is GTSNPN, CDR2 SVGIG, per germline (reference sequence). The CDR3 bases are TGTGCCTGGAGTGCCGCGGGGGGGCGGGAGCAGTACTTC. It translates to CAWSAAGGREQYF. The full variable domain, with the rest looked up from reference TRBV30 and TRBJ2-7, is SQTIHQWPATLVQPVGSPLSLECTVEGTSNPNLYWYRQAAGRGLQLLFYSVGIGQISSEVPQNLSASRPQDRQFILSSKKLLLSDSGFYLCAWSAAGGREQYFGPGTRLTVT.

This chain uses TRBV30 with TRBJ2-7, with 9 bases matching TRBD1. The CDR3 is 13 amino acids. Germline CDR1 and CDR2: GTSNPN and SVGIG (reference sequence). Unmatched junction bases numbered 5, after V lost 1 base and J lost 7 bases. The CDR3: CAWSAGQGWEQYF. Here the CDR3 DNA reads TGTGCCTGGAGTGCGGGACAGGGATGGGAGCAGTACTTC.

This sequence joins TRBV30 and TRBJ2-5; 7 bases line up with TRBD2. This CDR3 spans 14 amino acids. The V gene's germline CDR1 is GTSNPN and CDR2 SVGIG (reference sequence). V shed 2 bases, J shed 5 bases, and the junction held 8 bases outside the gene matches. CDR3 in amino acids: CAWSKAGPWETQYF. The CDR3 DNA follows: TGTGCCTGGAGTAAAGCGGGGCCGTGGGAGACCCAGTACTTC.

This clone has more than one count but fewer than ten. The chain uses TRBV4-3 and TRBJ2-3; 9 bases are a match to TRBD1. Germline CDR1 is LGHNA and CDR2 is YSLEER. This CDR3 spans 17 amino acids. J lost 2 bases, V lost 0 bases, and 6 bases had no gene match. The CDR3 region is CASSQDTGQGNTDTQYF. CDR3 sequence (DNA): TGCGCCAGCAGCCAAGATACGGGACAGGGCAACACAGATACGCAGTATTTT.

This clone was seen more than once but under ten times. The chain has TRBV9 and TRBJ1-2; 9 positions match TRBD1. Germline V lookup: CDR1 SGDLS, CDR2 YYNGEE. Unmatched junction bases numbered 8, after V lost 3 bases and J lost 8 bases. The CDR3 length is 14 residues. This CDR3 is CASSGWTGALGYTF. CDR3 in DNA: TGTGCCAGCAGCGGGTGGACAGGGGCATTGGGCTACACCTTC.

The chain carries TRBV7-9 and TRBJ1-5, with D maybe TRBD1 (5 bases). Germline CDR1 is SEHNR and CDR2 is FQNEAQ (reference sequence). This CDR3 is 14 amino acids long. V lost 1 base and J 7 bases, leaving 11 bases between the germline ends. CDR3 region: CASSLGSGNQPQHF. As DNA, the CDR3 is TGTGCCAGCAGCTTAGGCTCAGGGAACCAGCCCCAGCATTTT.

V usage is TRBV5-1 and J usage is TRBJ1-5, with TRBD1 identical over 8 bases. Germline V CDR1 and CDR2: SGHRS, YFSETQ. The length of the CDR3 is 15 residues. The ends lost 0 bases at V and 2 bases at J; junction bases unmatched: 1. The chain's CDR3 is CASSLGGQGNQPQHF. Here the CDR3 DNA reads TGCGCCAGCAGCTTGGGGGGACAGGGCAATCAGCCCCAGCATTTT.

The genes are TRBV7-2 and TRBJ2-2; 7 bases fit TRBD1. The V and J ends lost 5 bases and 4 bases, in that order; junction bases with no gene match: 10. The CDR3 is 16 amino acids. CDR1 and CDR2 from the germline V gene are SGHTA and FQGNSA. The CDR3 is CASSGDSSPSTGELFF. CDR3 sequence (DNA): TGTGCCAGCAGCGGGGACAGCTCGCCGAGCACCGGGGAGCTGTTTTTT.

This chain joins TRBV5-1 and TRBJ2-7; unclear D gene. The CDR3 has 15 amino acids. V was clipped by 4 bases and J by 0 bases, with 14 bases between them. CDR1 and CDR2 from the germline V gene are SGHRS and YFSETQ. This chain's CDR3 is CASSPHGLSSYEQYF. CDR3 coding DNA: TGCGCCAGCAGCCCCCATGGGCTGAGCTCCTACGAGCAGTACTTC.

The chain joins TRBV30 to TRBJ2-1; D remains ambiguous. Germline lookup yields CDR1 GTSNPN and CDR2 SVGIG (reference sequence). The V end lost 0 bases, the J end lost 5 bases, and 5 bases lay between the germline ends. The CDR3 runs 12 residues. As DNA, the CDR3 is TGTGCCTGGAGTGTACAGAACAATGAGCAGTTCTTC. It encodes CAWSVQNNEQFF. Full variable domain (remainder filled in from reference TRBV30 and TRBJ2-1): SQTIHQWPATLVQPVGSPLSLECTVEGTSNPNLYWYRQAAGRGLQLLFYSVGIGQISSEVPQNLSASRPQDRQFILSSKKLLLSDSGFYLCAWSVQNNEQFFGPGTRLTVL.

The chain couples TRBV11-3 to TRBJ2-1; TRBD2 matches at 11 bases. The CDR3 runs 13 residues. Germline lookup yields CDR1 SGHNT and CDR2 YENEEA. J gave up 12 bases and V 5 bases, and 6 bases lay outside the gene matches. The CDR3 spells CASSQLAGGVQFF. In DNA form, the CDR3 reads TGTGCCAGCAGCCAATTAGCGGGAGGGGTGCAGTTCTTC.

There are a few counts of this clone. Germline is not matched at one junction end, which may reflect a read error. The chain couples TRBV5-4 to TRBJ2-3, with 9 positions matching TRBD1. Germline V gives CDR1 SGHNT, CDR2 YYREEE (reference sequence). The CDR3 extends over 15 amino acids. This chain's CDR3 is CASTLGQGRGDTQYF. The CDR3, as DNA: TGTGCCAGCACCTTGGGACAGGGACGCGGAGATACGCAGTATTTT.

This chain connects TRBV4-3 to TRBJ1-4; 9 nucleotides line up with TRBD1. CDR1 is LGHNA, CDR2 YSLEER, per germline. J was trimmed by 5 bases and V by 4 bases; bases with no gene match: 2. The CDR3 runs to 14 residues. DNA for the CDR3: TGCGCCAGCAGCCCCGGACAGGGGAATGAAAAACTGTTTTTT. It specifies CASSPGQGNEKLFF.

The chain employs TRBV10-2 and TRBJ2-1, with a possible D match to TRBD1 (6 bases). CDR1 WSHSY and CDR2 SAAADI come from the germline V gene. V gave up 6 bases and J gave up 10 bases, with 28 bases separating them. CDR3 length: 17 amino acids. CDR3 sequence reads: CASREHRVSGHRNEQFF. The CDR3 nucleotides read TGCGCCAGCAGAGAACACAGGGTAAGCGGCCATAGGAACGAGCAGTTCTTC.

The sample holds a few counts of this clone. The chain is built from TRBV2 and TRBJ1-5; no reliable D call. Trimming pared 4 bases from V and 4 bases from J, leaving 5 bases between. CDR3 length: 12 residues. The V gene's germline CDR1 is SNHLY and CDR2 FYNNEI. The CDR3 reads CASSGQNQPQHF. The CDR3 DNA reads as TGTGCCAGCAGTGGGCAGAATCAGCCCCAGCATTTT.

The chain recombines TRBV14 with TRBJ1-1; D may be TRBD1 (5 bases). Germline CDR1 reads SGHDN; CDR2 reads FVKESK. The V end was cut by 0 bases, the J end by 7 bases, with 18 bases between. CDR3 size: 16 residues. The CDR3 DNA reads as TGTGCCAGCAGCCAAGATCGTCGGGGGAAGGAGGGTGAAGCTTTCTTT. Translated: CASSQDRRGKEGEAFF.

This clone was detected only a few times. The chain carries TRBV2 and TRBJ1-2; unclear D gene. The ends were cut back, 6 bases at V and 4 bases at J, with 15 bases in the middle. This CDR3 spans 14 amino acids. Germline lookup yields CDR1 SNHLY and CDR2 FYNNEI. CDR3 sequence reads: CASRNGATPYGYTF. CDR3 nucleotide sequence: TGTGCCAGCAGGAATGGAGCAACCCCCTATGGCTACACCTTC.

The rearrangement uses TRBV9 and TRBJ2-5; a possible D gene is TRBD1 (5 bases). In germline, CDR1 is SGDLS, CDR2 YYNGEE. This CDR3 contains 16 residues. The germline V and J ends were trimmed by 1 base and 2 bases, with 15 bases remaining between them. In DNA form, the CDR3 reads TGTGCCAGCAGCGTAAGGGGCGGCGGACCACAAGAGACCCAGTACTTC. The encoded protein is CASSVRGGGPQETQYF.

In DNA form, the CDR3 reads TGCGCCAGCAGCCAAGTAAACAGCCGCCAGAACACCGGGGAGCTGTTTTTT. This translates into CASSQVNSRQNTGELFF. The J gene is TRBJ2-2, the V gene TRBV4-1; no clear D gene. The CDR3 is 17 amino acids. Germline CDR1 reads MGHRA; CDR2 reads YSYEKL. Trimming pared 1 base from V and 1 base from J, leaving 13 bases between.

In its sample, this clone was seen a few times. The chain couples TRBV7-2 to TRBJ2-7; 9 nucleotides match TRBD2. Trimming removed 2 bases from V and 1 base from J; junction bases left unmatched: 12. Germline V gives CDR1 SGHTA, CDR2 FQGNSA. There are 18 residues in the CDR3. The CDR3 DNA is TGTGCCAGCAGCTTAAATTCTATAGCTAGCGGGGAGTCCTACGAGCAGTACTTC. Protein product: CASSLNSIASGESYEQYF. The complete variable domain, with remaining parts taken from reference TRBV7-2 and TRBJ2-7, reads GAGVSQSPSNKVTEKGKDVELRCDPISGHTALYWYRQSLGQGLEFLIYFQGNSAPDKSGLPSDRFSAERTGGSVSTLTIQRTQQEDSAVYLCASSLNSIASGESYEQYFGPGTRLTVT.

This clone was observed a few times. This sequence joins TRBV29-1 and TRBJ1-1; D is uncertain. Germline V gene data show CDR1 as SQVTM and CDR2 as ANQGSEA. The V end was cut by 3 bases, the J end by 7 bases, with 15 bases between. The CDR3 sequence is 13 residues long. The CDR3 DNA reads as TGCAGCGTTGATTTTGGGTCAGGCGTTGAAGCTTTCTTT. This gives the protein CSVDFGSGVEAFF.